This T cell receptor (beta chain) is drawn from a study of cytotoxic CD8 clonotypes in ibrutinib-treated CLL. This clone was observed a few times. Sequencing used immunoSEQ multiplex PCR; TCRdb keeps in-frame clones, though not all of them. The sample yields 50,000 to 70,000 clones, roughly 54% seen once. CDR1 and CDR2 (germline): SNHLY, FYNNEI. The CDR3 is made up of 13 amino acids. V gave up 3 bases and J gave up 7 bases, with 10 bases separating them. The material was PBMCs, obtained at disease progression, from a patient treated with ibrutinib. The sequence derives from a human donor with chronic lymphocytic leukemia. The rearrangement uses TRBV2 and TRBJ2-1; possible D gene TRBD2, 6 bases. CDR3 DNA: TGTGCCAGCAGTGACACGCTAGCGAATGAGCAGTTCTTC. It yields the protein CASSDTLANEQFF.